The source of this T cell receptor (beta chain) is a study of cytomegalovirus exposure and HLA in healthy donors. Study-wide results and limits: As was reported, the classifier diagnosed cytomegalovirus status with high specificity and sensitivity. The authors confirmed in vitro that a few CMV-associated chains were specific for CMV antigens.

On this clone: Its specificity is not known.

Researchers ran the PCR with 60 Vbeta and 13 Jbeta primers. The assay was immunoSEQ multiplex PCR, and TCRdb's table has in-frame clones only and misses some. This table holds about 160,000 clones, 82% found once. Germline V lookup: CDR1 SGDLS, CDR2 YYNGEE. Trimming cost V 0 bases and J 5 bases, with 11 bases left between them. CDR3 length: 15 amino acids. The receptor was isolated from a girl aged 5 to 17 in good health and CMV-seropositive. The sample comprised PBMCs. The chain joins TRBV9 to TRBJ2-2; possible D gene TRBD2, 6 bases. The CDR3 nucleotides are TGTGCCAGCAGCGTAGTCGGGGCGGGGACCGGGGAGCTGTTTTTT. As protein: CASSVVGAGTGELFF. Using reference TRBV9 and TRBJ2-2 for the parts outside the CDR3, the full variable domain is DSGVTQTPKHLITATGQRVTLRCSPRSGDLSVYWYQQSLDQGLQFLIQYYNGEERAKGNILERFSAQQFPDLHSELNLSSLELGDSALYFCASSVVGAGTGELFFGEGSRLTVL.